This T cell receptor beta chain emerged from a study of blood T cells in healthy people across ages. Study-level points and caveats: Age showed a roughly linear inverse relationship with TCR beta diversity per million T cells.

A second PCR, run for about 6 to 12 cycles, used a sample-barcoded 5' primer plus a J-beta primer mix. TCRdb processed the 5' RACE reads anew with MiXCR; each CDR3 protein has one entry. The sample records 600,000 or so distinct CDR3 sequences, approximately 30% being singletons. Germline V CDR1 and CDR2: LGHNA, YSLEER. The CDR3 sequence is 15 residues long. With 3 bases removed from V and 7 bases from J, the gap between germline ends came to 16 bases. This clonotype was seen at least ten times. Antigen unknown. This receptor was taken from a woman aged 80 or over in good health. The source material was blood. V is TRBV4-3 and J is TRBJ2-1; D may be TRBD2 (6 bases). CDR3 residues: CASSQQGGYSNEQFF. CDR3 nucleotide sequence: TGCGCCAGCAGCCAGCAAGGAGGGTATTCAAATGAGCAGTTCTTC.